This T cell receptor (beta chain) was sequenced in a study of cytomegalovirus exposure and HLA in healthy donors. General study points: The classifier reportedly diagnosed cytomegalovirus status with high specificity and sensitivity. Most TCR sequences were seen very rarely across donors, but some public TCRs occurred in many. The investigators catalogued 150 to 200 TCR beta chains as cytomegalovirus-associated.

Notes on this clone: Its antigen is currently unknown.

Trimming left V 4 bases short and J 10 bases short, with 20 bases between. The CDR3 length is 16 residues. Germline CDR1 MNHNS, CDR2 SASEGT. TCRdb's table, derived via immunoSEQ multiplex PCR, lists solely in-frame clones and lacks some. The sample shows over 85,000 clones, approximately 94% of them seen only once. The source material was PBMCs. This clonotype was sampled from a woman younger than 35 in good health and CMV-seronegative. The chain has TRBV6-1 and TRBJ1-6; maybe TRBD1 (5 bases). The CDR3 bases are TGTGCCAGCAGTGCCAGGGTGGGCAGGGATGGATCACCCCTCCACTTT. Translated: CASSARVGRDGSPLHF.